The 31 T cell receptor beta chains listed next were all sequenced from one sample in a study of shared clonotypes between healthy human individuals. Some clones are missing from TCRdb's copy, which holds only in-frame ones; the method was immunoSEQ multiplex PCR. The sample carries around 2.5 million clones, 93% recorded once. The source material was naive CD4+ T cells from PBMCs. Subset of the sample: CD45RA+ positively selected. These receptors were collected from a man younger than 35 in good health. Some clones in this sample may be carry-over from other donors' samples.

V and J are TRBV25-1 and TRBJ1-1, with D maybe TRBD1 (5 bases). CDR1 MGHDK and CDR2 SYGVNS come from the germline V gene. The CDR3 runs 15 residues. V lost 4 bases and J 2 bases, leaving 14 bases between the germline ends. As DNA, the CDR3 is TGTGCCAGCAGTGGAGCCGGGACGGAAAACACTGAAGCTTTCTTT. Translating it yields CASSGAGTENTEAFF.

The V call is TRBV5-1, the J call TRBJ2-7; either TRBD1 or TRBD2 may fit D (6 bases each). Germline V gene data show CDR1 as SGHRS and CDR2 as YFSETQ. The germline V and J ends were trimmed by 0 bases and 0 bases, with 10 bases remaining between them. This CDR3 region has 15 residues. The DNA of the CDR3 is TGCGCCAGCAGCTTGGATTGGGGGGCCTCCTACGAGCAGTACTTC. Protein product: CASSLDWGASYEQYF. Drawing the rest from reference TRBV5-1 and TRBJ2-7, the complete variable domain is KAGVTQTPRYLIKTRGQQVTLSCSPISGHRSVSWYQQTPGQGLQFLFEYFSETQRNKGNFPGRFSGRQFSNSRSEMNVSTLELGDSALYLCASSLDWGASYEQYFGPGTRLTVT.

About this clone itself: The same CDR3 is also encoded by other DNA sequences in this sample. The chain employs TRBV28 and TRBJ1-2; D gene ambiguous. CDR1 is MDHEN and CDR2 is SYDVKM in the germline V gene. The CDR3 consists of 11 residues. Trimming shortened V by 6 bases and J by 2 bases, and 4 bases separated the two germline ends. The CDR3 sequence is CASSKNYGYTF. CDR3 in DNA: TGTGCCAGCAGCAAGAACTATGGCTACACCTTC.

The chain carries TRBV28 and TRBJ2-3; 10 nucleotides align to TRBD2. The CDR3 totals 16 residues. Looked up from germline, CDR1 is MDHEN and CDR2 is SYDVKM. Trimming cost V 2 bases and J 1 base; bases outside gene matches: 3. The CDR3 DNA sequence: TGTGCCAGCAGTTTAACCGGGACTAGCGGCACAGATACGCAGTATTTT. Protein sequence: CASSLTGTSGTDTQYF. Using reference TRBV28 and TRBJ2-3 for the parts outside the CDR3, the full variable domain is DVKVTQSSRYLVKRTGEKVFLECVQDMDHENMFWYRQDPGLGLRLIYFSYDVKMKEKGDIPEGYSVSREKKERFSLILESASTNQTSMYLCASSLTGTSGTDTQYFGPGTRLTVL.

The V call is TRBV6-1, the J call TRBJ1-3; D gene unclear. This CDR3 has 14 residues. With 3 bases removed from V and 5 bases from J, the gap between germline ends came to 11 bases. Per the germline V gene, CDR1 is MNHNS and CDR2 is SASEGT. CDR3 bases: TGTGCCAGCAGTGAGAGCGGTTCTCGAAACACCATATATTTT. Protein: CASSESGSRNTIYF.

There are a few counts of this clone. The rearrangement uses TRBV28 and TRBJ2-7, with 8 bases identical to TRBD2. This CDR3 region has 14 residues. Germline V gene lookup returns CDR1 MDHEN and CDR2 SYDVKM. The V and J ends lost 2 bases and 2 bases, in that order; junction bases with no gene match: 2. The CDR3 spells CASSLRGGTYEQYF. In nucleotides, the CDR3 is TGTGCCAGCAGTTTACGGGGGGGAACCTACGAGCAGTACTTC.

The chain is built from TRBV19 and TRBJ1-1, with TRBD1 matching 7 bases. V shed 5 bases and J 0 bases; nucleotides not matched to a gene: 6. The CDR3 covers 15 residues. Germline V gene data show CDR1 as LNHDA and CDR2 as SQIVND (reference sequence). The CDR3 nucleotides are TGTGCCAGTAGTTTGGACAGGCCGATGAACACTGAAGCTTTCTTT. Translation: CASSLDRPMNTEAFF. The variable domain in full, completed from reference TRBV19 and TRBJ1-1, reads DGGITQSPKYLFRKEGQNVTLSCEQNLNHDAMYWYRQDPGQGLRLIYYSQIVNDFQKGDIAEGYSVSREKKESFPLTVTSAQKNPTAFYLCASSLDRPMNTEAFFGQGTRLTVV.

This clone was picked up one time. The chain links TRBV6-1 to TRBJ2-7; D not resolved. Germline values: CDR1 MNHNS, CDR2 SASEGT. Trimming removed 6 bases from V and 3 bases from J, with 15 bases in between. The CDR3 sequence is 14 residues long. DNA of the CDR3: TGTGCCAGCAGGGGTGGCAGGTCCATCTACGAGCAGTACTTC. Protein sequence: CASRGGRSIYEQYF.

The table lists this clone with a count of one. The rearrangement uses TRBV15 and TRBJ1-3; unclear D gene. V was cut by 2 bases and J by 1 base, with 12 bases left in between. Germline CDR1 LNHNV, CDR2 YYDKDF (reference sequence). The CDR3 is 16 amino acids. CDR3: CATSRFRGESGNTIYF. CDR3 nucleotide sequence: TGTGCCACCAGCAGATTTCGAGGAGAATCTGGAAACACCATATATTTT.

The chain uses TRBV10-2 and TRBJ1-2; TRBD1 agrees at 9 bases. J lost 6 bases, V lost 3 bases, and 17 bases had no gene match. This CDR3 has 18 amino acids. CDR1 is WSHSY and CDR2 is SAAADI in the germline V gene. The CDR3 spells CASSDLFVTVQGANGYTF. The CDR3 bases are TGCGCCAGCAGTGATTTGTTCGTTACCGTACAGGGGGCAAATGGCTACACCTTC.

In its sample, this clone was seen once. The chain uses TRBV29-1 and TRBJ2-5; D is perhaps TRBD2 (5 bases). The CDR3 is made up of 12 amino acids. Germline loops: CDR1 SQVTM, CDR2 ANQGSEA. V was clipped by 4 bases and J by 4 bases, with 10 bases between them. CDR3: CSVATSRETQYF. CDR3 DNA sequence: TGCAGCGTTGCAACTAGTCGAGAGACCCAGTACTTC. The variable domain in full, completed from reference TRBV29-1 and TRBJ2-5, reads SAVISQKPSRDICQRGTSLTIQCQVDSQVTMMFWYRQQPGQSLTLIATANQGSEATYESGFVIDKFPISRPNLTFSTLTVSNMSPEDSSIYLCSVATSRETQYFGPGTRLLVL.

The CDR3 region is CASTYRRTMNTEAFF. For the CDR3, the DNA is TGTGCCAGCACCTACCGGCGGACCATGAACACTGAAGCTTTCTTT. V and J are TRBV6-5 and TRBJ1-1, with D unclear. From germline, CDR1 is MNHEY and CDR2 SVGAGI. This CDR3 has 15 residues. The V end lost 7 bases, the J end lost 0 bases, and 15 bases lay between the germline ends.

This chain links TRBV14 with TRBJ2-6; D is unresolved. The CDR3 has 14 residues. Germline loops: CDR1 SGHDN, CDR2 FVKESK. V shed 4 bases and J shed 4 bases, with 8 bases lying between them. Here the CDR3 reads CASSPSDGANVLTF. In DNA, the CDR3 is TGTGCCAGCAGCCCTTCCGACGGGGCCAACGTCCTGACTTTC. Supplemented by reference TRBV14 and TRBJ2-6, the full variable domain reads EAGVTQFPSHSVIEKGQTVTLRCDPISGHDNLYWYRRVMGKEIKFLLHFVKESKQDESGMPNNRFLAERTGGTYSTLKVQPAELEDSGVYFCASSPSDGANVLTFGAGSRLTVL.

This clone was seen a handful of times. V is TRBV2 and J is TRBJ2-7; no definite D call. V lost 0 bases and J 1 base, leaving 13 bases between the germline ends. The length of the CDR3 is 16 residues. Per germline, CDR1 SNHLY and CDR2 FYNNEI. Here the CDR3 reads CASSEALRAGSYEQYF. Here the CDR3 DNA reads TGTGCCAGCAGTGAAGCGCTGAGAGCAGGATCCTACGAGCAGTACTTC.

This rearrangement joins TRBV7-3 to TRBJ2-7; D not resolved. V lost 4 bases and J lost 0, with 10 bases in between. The germline gives CDR1 SGHTA, CDR2 FQGTGA. This CDR3 region has 14 residues. The CDR3 nucleotides are TGTGCCAGCAGCTCTCGGGCTTTCTCCTACGAGCAGTACTTC. Encoded protein: CASSSRAFSYEQYF.

The chain recombines TRBV6-6 with TRBJ1-2; 10 bases map to TRBD1. The CDR3 totals 14 residues. CDR1 and CDR2 (germline): MNHNY, SVGAGI (reference sequence). V lost 6 bases and J lost 6; bases outside the gene matches: 7. The CDR3 region is CASRDDRGRNGYTF. CDR3 nucleotides: TGTGCCAGCAGGGACGACAGGGGGCGTAATGGCTACACCTTC.

The chain links TRBV7-3 to TRBJ1-5, with D unresolved. The germline gives CDR1 SGHTA, CDR2 FQGTGA. The CDR3 sequence is 14 residues long. Trimming shortened V by 5 bases and J by 3 bases, and 11 bases separated the two germline ends. CDR3 region: CASSPISPNQPQHF. The CDR3 nucleotides read TGTGCCAGCAGCCCCATCAGTCCCAATCAGCCCCAGCATTTT.

V is TRBV7-9 and J is TRBJ2-7; D is undetermined. Germline V CDR1 and CDR2: SEHNR, FQNEAQ (reference sequence). This CDR3 contains 13 residues. Between the trimmed V and J ends, which lost 1 base and 3 bases, there was a span of 7 bases. CDR3 sequence: CASSLGRLYEQYF. In nucleotides, the CDR3 is TGTGCCAGCAGCTTAGGGCGGCTCTACGAGCAGTACTTC.

The table lists this clone with a few counts. CDR3 sequence reads: CASSVGLAANEQFF. The CDR3 DNA sequence: TGTGCCAGCAGTGTTGGGCTAGCGGCTAATGAGCAGTTCTTC. The V gene is TRBV2, the J gene TRBJ2-1; 7 bases align to TRBD2. Germline CDR1 reads SNHLY; CDR2 reads FYNNEI. The trim removed 4 bases at V and 7 bases at J, leaving 7 bases unmatched. This CDR3 has 14 residues.

In regard to this clone: Other DNA sequences in the same sample also yield this CDR3. The CDR3 sequence is CASSLARGVDTQYF. The CDR3 coding sequence is TGTGCCAGCAGCTTAGCCAGGGGAGTAGATACGCAGTATTTT. The rearrangement joins TRBV7-2 to TRBJ2-3; possible D gene TRBD1, 6 bases. From germline, CDR1 is SGHTA and CDR2 FQGNSA. The V end lost 0 bases, the J end lost 5 bases, and 9 bases lay between the germline ends. The CDR3 length is 14 residues.

In the case of this clone: Other DNA variants within this sample encode the same CDR3. The chain employs TRBV19 and TRBJ2-1; 11 bases map to TRBD2. Per germline, CDR1 LNHDA and CDR2 SQIVND (reference sequence). V lost 8 bases to trimming and J lost 4 bases; unmatched junction nucleotides: 4. This CDR3 contains 14 residues. CDR3 sequence: CASGGTSGYNEQFF. CDR3 DNA sequence: TGTGCCAGTGGGGGGACTAGCGGTTACAATGAGCAGTTCTTC.

This chain links TRBV5-4 with TRBJ1-3, with a possible D match to TRBD1 (5 bases). V dropped 3 bases and J dropped 2 bases, with 9 bases sitting between them. Germline assignment: CDR1 SGHNT and CDR2 YYREEE (reference sequence). This CDR3 is 14 amino acids long. Here the CDR3 reads CASSWWGAGNTIYF. CDR3 nucleotides: TGTGCCAGCAGCTGGTGGGGGGCTGGAAACACCATATATTTT.

This chain joins TRBV30 and TRBJ1-2, with 7 bases identical to TRBD1. J was trimmed by 3 bases and V by 2 bases; bases with no gene match: 9. The CDR3 consists of 15 residues. The V gene's germline CDR1 is GTSNPN and CDR2 SVGIG (reference sequence). CDR3 in DNA: TGTGCCTGGAGTCCTCCCGGGGGACAGTACTATGGCTACACCTTC. This sequence encodes CAWSPPGGQYYGYTF.

Concerning this clone itself: Distinct nucleotide sequences in the sample also encode this CDR3. The rearrangement links TRBV6-5 to TRBJ2-3, with TRBD2 matching over 7 bases. Trimming took 6 bases from V and 0 from J; bases not matched to a gene: 0. Germline CDR1 reads MNHEY; CDR2 reads SVGAGI. The CDR3 totals 13 residues. For the CDR3, the DNA is TGTGCCAGCAGGGGGGGGAGCACAGATACGCAGTATTTT. Amino acids: CASRGGSTDTQYF.

This sequence joins TRBV30 and TRBJ2-5; TRBD1 aligns across 12 bases. The CDR3 has 15 amino acids. J lost 5 bases, V lost 5 bases, and 9 bases had no gene match. Germline V lookup: CDR1 GTSNPN, CDR2 SVGIG (reference sequence). The CDR3 bases are TGTGCCTGGGTACCGGGACAGGGGGCGCGGGAGACCCAGTACTTC. Residues: CAWVPGQGARETQYF.

The chain has TRBV2 and TRBJ1-4; a weak D match, TRBD1 (5 bases). The CDR3 loop spans 13 amino acids. Trimming stripped 6 bases from V and 8 bases from J, with 13 bases between. Germline lookup yields CDR1 SNHLY and CDR2 FYNNEI. The DNA for the CDR3 is TGTGCCAGCAGAGGGCAGGGACGGGAAAAACTGTTTTTT. Its translation is CASRGQGREKLFF. The variable domain in full, with the rest retrieved from reference TRBV2 and TRBJ1-4, is EPEVTQTPSHQVTQMGQEVILRCVPISNHLYFYWYRQILGQKVEFLVSFYNNEISEKSEIFDDQFSVERPDGSNFTLKIRSTKLEDSAMYFCASRGQGREKLFFGSGTQLSVL.

This sequence joins TRBV29-1 and TRBJ2-3; D is perhaps TRBD1 (6 bases). The germline V gene has CDR1 SQVTM and CDR2 ANQGSEA. The V end lost 6 bases, the J end lost 5 bases, and 18 bases lay between the germline ends. The CDR3 sequence is 14 residues long. CDR3 DNA sequence: TGCAGCGTGGCACCGGGACAATTTATAGATACGCAGTATTTT. Its protein is CSVAPGQFIDTQYF.

This clone is a singleton in its sample. This rearrangement joins TRBV9 to TRBJ2-7; no clear D. This CDR3 has 15 amino acids. Trimming removed 0 bases from V and 0 bases from J, with 10 bases in between. The V gene's germline CDR1 is SGDLS and CDR2 YYNGEE. This CDR3 reads CASSVGKGNSYEQYF. The DNA for the CDR3 is TGTGCCAGCAGCGTAGGCAAAGGCAACTCCTACGAGCAGTACTTC.

The chain is built from TRBV28 and TRBJ2-1; perhaps TRBD2 as D (5 bases). The CDR3 spans 20 residues. V lost 3 bases to trimming and J lost 1 base, with 25 bases between them. Per germline, CDR1 MDHEN and CDR2 SYDVKM. The CDR3 region has the DNA TGTGCCAGCAGTTTTCCAACCCCCCGTCTAGCCTCGAGATCCTACAATGAGCAGTTCTTC. Its translation: CASSFPTPRLASRSYNEQFF.

CDR3 in amino acids: CASSSGGDTEAFF. Here the CDR3 DNA reads TGTGCCAGCTCGTCGGGAGGGGACACTGAAGCTTTCTTT. The chain has TRBV18 and TRBJ1-1; TRBD1 might be the D (5 bases). Deletions cut 6 bases from V and 3 bases from J, with 11 bases between. The CDR3 is made up of 13 amino acids. Germline CDR1 KGHSH, CDR2 LQKENI.

The chain's CDR3 is CASSSSGSGSGTDTQYF. The CDR3 DNA is TGTGCCAGCAGCTCATCCGGTAGTGGATCTGGCACAGATACGCAGTATTTT. This sequence joins TRBV4-2 and TRBJ2-3, with no clear D. CDR3 length equals 17 residues. The germline CDR1 and CDR2 sequences are LGHNA and YNFKEQ. The V end lost 5 bases, the J end lost 1 base, and 19 bases lay between the germline ends.